This TCR beta chain derives from a study of siplizumab effects on memory and regulatory T cells. Trimming removed 1 base from V and 0 bases from J, with 9 bases in between. Per the germline V gene, CDR1 is SGHVS and CDR2 is FQNEAQ. CDR3 length: 15 residues. The repertoire was sequenced with immunoSEQ multiplex PCR; TCRdb's copy has only in-frame clones and lacks some. Of some 110,000 clones detected, approximately 94% appear once; the ten largest clones hold 0.25% to 0.35%. Regarding the study as a whole: Alloreactive sequences traceable to unstimulated CD4+ memory cells were significantly reduced by siplizumab.

Turning to this clone: Its matching antigen is unknown.

The TCR comes from a human donor in good health. The sample was CD4+ T cells sorted from blood. The chain employs TRBV7-8 and TRBJ1-1; D not certain. CDR3 protein: CASSLERAMNTEAFF. For the CDR3, the DNA is TGTGCCAGCAGCTTAGAGAGGGCGATGAACACTGAAGCTTTCTTT.